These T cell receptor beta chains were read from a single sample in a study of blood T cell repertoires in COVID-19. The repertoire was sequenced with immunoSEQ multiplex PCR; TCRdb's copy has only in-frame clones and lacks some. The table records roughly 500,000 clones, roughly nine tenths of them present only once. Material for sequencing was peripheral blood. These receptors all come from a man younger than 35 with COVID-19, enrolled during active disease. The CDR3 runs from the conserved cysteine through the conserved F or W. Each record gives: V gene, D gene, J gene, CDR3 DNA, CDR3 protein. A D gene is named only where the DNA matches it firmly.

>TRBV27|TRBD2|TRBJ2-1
TGTGCCAGCAGTCCTCGGACTAGCGGGCTTACCTACAATGAGCAGTTCTTC
CASSPRTSGLTYNEQFF
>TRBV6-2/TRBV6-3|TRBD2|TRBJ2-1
TGTGCCAGCAGTTACTCTAGCGGGGTTCAGCAGTTCTTC
CASSYSSGVQQFF
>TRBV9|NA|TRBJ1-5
TGTGCCAGCAGCGCCGACAGAGATAGCAATCAGCCCCAGCATTTT
CASSADRDSNQPQHF
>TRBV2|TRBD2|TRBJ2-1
TGTGCCAGCAGTGAAGCGGCTAGCGGGGGAAATGAGCAGTTCTTC
CASSEAASGGNEQFF
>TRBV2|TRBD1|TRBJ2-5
TGTGCCAGCAGTGAATTTCGGACAGGGAGCCAAGAGACCCAGTACTTC
CASSEFRTGSQETQYF
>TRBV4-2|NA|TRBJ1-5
TGTGCCAGCAGGCCAGACAGGAATAGCAATCAGCCCCAGCATTTT
CASRPDRNSNQPQHF
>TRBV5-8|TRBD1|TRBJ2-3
TGTGCCAGCAGCAGTACCGGGACAGGGTCAGATACGCAGTATTTT
CASSSTGTGSDTQYF
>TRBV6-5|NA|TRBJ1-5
TGTGCCAGCAGTATGAGGGTTGGGCAGCCCCAGCATTTT
CASSMRVGQPQHF
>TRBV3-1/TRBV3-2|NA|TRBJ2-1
TGTGCCAGCAGCCAATCGACAGGATACTTCGACGGTGGAGAGCAGTTCTTC
CASSQSTGYFDGGEQFF
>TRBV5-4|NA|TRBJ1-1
TGTGCCAGCAGTCCCCGACCCGGCGGGGACACTGAAGCTTTCTTT
CASSPRPGGDTEAFF
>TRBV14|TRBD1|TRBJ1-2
TGTGCCAGCAGCCGAAGTGCAGGGGGCAATTATGGCTACACCTTC
CASSRSAGGNYGYTF
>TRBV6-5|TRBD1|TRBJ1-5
TGTGCCAGCAGTCCAGGACAGGGGGCGGGTCAGCCCCAGCATTTT
CASSPGQGAGQPQHF
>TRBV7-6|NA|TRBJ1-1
TGTGCCAGCAGCTTAGCGGGGAGACAGGATGCAGTGGAAGCTTTCTTT
CASSLAGRQDAVEAFF